The clone carrying this TCR beta chain was seen more than once but under ten times. Antigen specificity is unknown. Each single cDNA molecule received a unique molecular identifier. Each CDR3 protein gets one entry after TCRdb re-called the 5' RACE reads with MiXCR. Counted here are some 60,000 distinct CDR3 sequences, about 9.8% occurring once; the ten biggest clones make up approximately 15%. The V segment lost 9 bases and the J segment 5 bases; nucleotides outside the gene matches: 4. The germline V gene has CDR1 ENHRY and CDR2 SYGVKD. The CDR3 is 13 amino acids. The record originates from a study of early T cells in non-severe SARS-CoV-2 infection. On the study more broadly: RNA in bulk from unsorted whole blood was sequenced, and chains were unpaired.

Overall study findings and caveats: VDJdb matching skewed toward anti-spike CD8 responses, missing private and CD4 specificities.

The rearrangement uses TRBV10-3 and TRBJ2-1, with 10 bases fitting TRBD1. The clonotype was recovered from an adult who was a healthcare worker with PCR-confirmed SARS-CoV-2 infection or an uninfected control (not recorded which). Specimen: whole blood. Here the CDR3 DNA reads TGTGCCATTACGGGACAGGGGAACAATGAGCAGTTCTTC. This encodes CAITGQGNNEQFF.